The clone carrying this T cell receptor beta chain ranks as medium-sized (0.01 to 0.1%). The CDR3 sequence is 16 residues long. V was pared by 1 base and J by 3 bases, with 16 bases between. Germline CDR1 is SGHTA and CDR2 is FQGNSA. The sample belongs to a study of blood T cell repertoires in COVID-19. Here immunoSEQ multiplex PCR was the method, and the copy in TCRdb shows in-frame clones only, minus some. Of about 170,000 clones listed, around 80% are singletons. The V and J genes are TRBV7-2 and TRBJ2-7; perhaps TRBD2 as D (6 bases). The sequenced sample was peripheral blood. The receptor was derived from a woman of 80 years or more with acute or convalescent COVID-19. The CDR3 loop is CASSLVLSSVNYEQYF. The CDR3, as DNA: TGTGCCAGCAGCTTAGTCCTCTCTAGCGTAAACTACGAGCAGTACTTC.